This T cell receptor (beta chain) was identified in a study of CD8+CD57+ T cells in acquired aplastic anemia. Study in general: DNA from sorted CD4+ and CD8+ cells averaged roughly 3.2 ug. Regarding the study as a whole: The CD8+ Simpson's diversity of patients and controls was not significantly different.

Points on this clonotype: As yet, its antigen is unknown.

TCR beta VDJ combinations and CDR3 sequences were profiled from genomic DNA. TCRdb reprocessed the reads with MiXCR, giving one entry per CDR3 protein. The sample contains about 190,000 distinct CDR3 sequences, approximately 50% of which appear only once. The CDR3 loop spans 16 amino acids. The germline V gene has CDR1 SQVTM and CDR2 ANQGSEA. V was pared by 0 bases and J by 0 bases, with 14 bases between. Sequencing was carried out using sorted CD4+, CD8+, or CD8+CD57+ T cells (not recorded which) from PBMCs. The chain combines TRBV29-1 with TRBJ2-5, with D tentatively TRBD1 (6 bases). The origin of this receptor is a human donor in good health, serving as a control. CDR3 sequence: CSVEDRTGWYQETQYF. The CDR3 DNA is TGCAGCGTTGAAGATCGCACAGGGTGGTACCAAGAGACCCAGTACTTC.